This T cell receptor beta chain was recovered during a study of cytomegalovirus exposure and HLA in healthy donors. General study findings and limits: Analyses of presence/absence relied on an assumption of roughly uniform sequencing depth across donors. Researchers left out some V segments, among them TRBV6-2 and TRBV6-3, as indistinguishable.

PCR was performed using 60 Vbeta and 13 Jbeta primers. The table came from immunoSEQ multiplex PCR; TCRdb's copy has only in-frame clones and leaves some out. Seen here are about 130,000 clones, 75% to 90% observed once, and the top ten hold 5.5% to 7%. CDR1 is GTSNPN, CDR2 SVGIG, per germline (reference sequence). CDR3 length equals 18 residues. V gave up 0 bases and J gave up 5 bases, with 25 bases separating them. A note on this clone: The antigen is undetermined.

The sample consisted of PBMCs. The sequence derives from a woman aged 40 to 49 in good health and CMV-seropositive. The chain is built from TRBV30 and TRBJ1-1, with D tentatively TRBD1 (6 bases). The CDR3 coding sequence is TGTGCCTGGAGTGTACGACCCGCGACAGGAAGGCCCAAGACTGAAGCTTTCTTT. Protein product: CAWSVRPATGRPKTEAFF.